Following are 30 T cell receptor beta chains from one sample sequenced in a study of CD4 T cells in relation to SARS-CoV-2 and coronaviruses. Assay: immunoSEQ multiplex PCR; the TCRdb copy retains only in-frame clones and omits some. The sample includes 25,000 or so clones, over 65% seen only once; the top ten take approximately 30%. Unexposed donor CD4+ T cells date from 2011-2018, before the COVID-19 pandemic. Isolation of CD4+ T cells took place after about 9 days in culture. These receptors have no identified antigens. The sequenced sample consisted of CD4+ T cells from PBMCs, cultured in vitro. Source of these receptors: a human donor in good health.

The chain uses TRBV10-3 and TRBJ2-1; 11 positions match TRBD2. J lost 7 bases, V lost 6 bases, and 8 bases had no gene match. The CDR3 loop spans 15 amino acids. CDR1 and CDR2 from the germline V gene are ENHRY and SYGVKD. Here the CDR3 reads CAISSTSGRVNEQFF. CDR3 nucleotides: TGTGCCATCAGCTCCACTAGCGGGAGAGTAAATGAGCAGTTCTTC.

The chain joins TRBV28 to TRBJ2-1; 8 nucleotides align to TRBD2. The germline CDR1 and CDR2 sequences are MDHEN and SYDVKM. The CDR3 spans 15 residues. The V gene end was trimmed by 2 bases and the J gene end by 4 bases; junction bases not matched to a gene: 4. The CDR3: CASSLDSGVYNEQFF. In DNA form, the CDR3 reads TGTGCCAGCAGTTTAGATAGCGGGGTGTACAATGAGCAGTTCTTC.

V gene TRBV27 combines with J gene TRBJ1-1; unclear D gene. V was trimmed by 0 bases and J by 1 base, leaving 9 bases between them. Looked up from germline, CDR1 is MNHEY and CDR2 is SMNVEV (reference sequence). There are 15 residues in the CDR3. CDR3 protein: CASSLSIQQNTEAFF. The DNA for the CDR3 is TGTGCCAGCAGTTTATCGATACAGCAGAACACTGAAGCTTTCTTT.

The CDR3 nucleotides read TGTGCCAGCAGCAAAGCAGGACAGAAGGAGGGACTAGCGGCCTACAATGAGCAGTTCTTC. Translating it yields CASSKAGQKEGLAAYNEQFF. The V call is TRBV21-1, the J call TRBJ2-1; the table's D call TRBD2 went unverified against the DNA. TRBV21-1 is marked as a pseudogene. CDR3 length: 20 residues.

J is TRBJ2-7 and V is TRBV9; D gene unclear. Germline V gives CDR1 SGDLS, CDR2 YYNGEE. The V and J ends lost 0 bases and 1 base respectively, with 11 bases between them. This CDR3 region has 15 residues. CDR3 amino acids: CASSVDGSGSYEQYF. The CDR3 DNA sequence: TGTGCCAGCAGCGTAGATGGCAGTGGTTCCTACGAGCAGTACTTC. The full variable domain, rest sourced from reference TRBV9 and TRBJ2-7, is DSGVTQTPKHLITATGQRVTLRCSPRSGDLSVYWYQQSLDQGLQFLIQYYNGEERAKGNILERFSAQQFPDLHSELNLSSLELGDSALYFCASSVDGSGSYEQYFGPGTRLTVT.

The rearrangement uses TRBV5-6 and TRBJ2-2; a possible D gene is TRBD1 (6 bases). Per germline, CDR1 SGHDT and CDR2 YYEEEE. This CDR3 is 14 amino acids long. V lost 1 base to trimming and J lost 9 bases, with 13 bases between them. CDR3 sequence reads: CASSLTGWNRELFF. The CDR3 DNA follows: TGTGCCAGCAGCTTGACAGGGTGGAACCGGGAGCTGTTTTTT. The complete variable domain, with remaining parts taken from reference TRBV5-6 and TRBJ2-2, reads DAGVTQSPTHLIKTRGQQVTLRCSPKSGHDTVSWYQQALGQGPQFIFQYYEEEERQRGNFPDRFSGHQFPNYSSELNVNALLLGDSALYLCASSLTGWNRELFFGEGSRLTVL.

The chain has TRBV30 and TRBJ1-6; D not resolved. Between the trimmed V and J ends, which lost 4 bases and 2 bases, there was a span of 12 bases. Germline lookup yields CDR1 GTSNPN and CDR2 SVGIG (reference sequence). CDR3 size: 15 residues. CDR3 sequence: CAWTLQPPYNSPLHF. In DNA form, the CDR3 reads TGTGCCTGGACTCTACAGCCTCCCTATAATTCACCCCTCCACTTT.

The rearrangement uses TRBV6-5 and TRBJ2-7; TRBD1 aligns across 9 bases. The germline gives CDR1 MNHEY, CDR2 SVGAGI. The CDR3 totals 15 residues. V trimming: 5 bases; J trimming: 6 bases; junction bases outside the gene matches: 11. CDR3 residues: CASSNPGQGTAEQYF. CDR3 sequence (DNA): TGTGCCAGCAGTAACCCCGGACAGGGGACGGCCGAGCAGTACTTC.

This rearrangement joins TRBV5-5 to TRBJ1-6; D ambiguous. CDR1 is SGHKS, CDR2 YYEKEE, per germline (reference sequence). CDR3 length equals 15 residues. Trimming removed 4 bases from V and 6 bases from J, with 14 bases in between. The CDR3 reads CASSPPAALNSPLHF. CDR3 in DNA: TGTGCCAGCAGCCCCCCAGCGGCCCTTAATTCACCCCTCCACTTT.

The genes are TRBV19 and TRBJ1-5, with TRBD1 matching 11 bases. The V gene's germline CDR1 is LNHDA and CDR2 SQIVND (reference sequence). V dropped 4 bases and J dropped 0; count of bases not matched to a gene: 2. The CDR3 is 16 amino acids. This CDR3 reads CASSRDRGYSNQPQHF. CDR3 in DNA: TGTGCCAGTAGTAGGGACAGGGGGTATAGCAATCAGCCCCAGCATTTT.

V gene TRBV7-9 combines with J gene TRBJ2-1; 11 nucleotides line up with TRBD2. V trimming: 8 bases; J trimming: 9 bases; junction bases outside the gene matches: 9. This CDR3 spans 14 amino acids. Germline V gene data show CDR1 as SEHNR and CDR2 as FQNEAQ (reference sequence). CDR3 protein: CASETSGTGGEQFF. DNA for the CDR3: TGTGCCAGCGAGACTAGCGGGACCGGCGGTGAGCAGTTCTTC. Full variable domain (outside the CDR3, taken from reference TRBV7-9 and TRBJ2-1): DTGVSQNPRHKITKRGQNVTFRCDPISEHNRLYWYRQTLGQGPEFLTYFQNEAQLEKSRLLSDRFSAERPKGSFSTLEIQRTEQGDSAMYLCASETSGTGGEQFFGPGTRLTVL.

The rearrangement links TRBV2 to TRBJ1-1; no clear D. V lost 7 bases and J 3 bases, leaving 9 bases between the germline ends. The CDR3 consists of 12 residues. Germline V gives CDR1 SNHLY, CDR2 FYNNEI. The CDR3 DNA sequence: TGTGCCAGCACCATACAGCACACTGAAGCTTTCTTT. This gives the protein CASTIQHTEAFF.

This chain links TRBV13 with TRBJ2-1; TRBD2 might be the D (6 bases). V lost 5 bases, J lost 7 bases, and 18 bases lay in between. Germline CDR1 reads PRHDT; CDR2 reads FYEKMQ (reference sequence). The CDR3 spans 15 residues. The CDR3 DNA is TGTGCCAGCAGCCCCAAACCTGGAGGGCTGAATGAGCAGTTCTTC. As protein: CASSPKPGGLNEQFF.

This clone was seen once. This chain uses TRBV5-5 with TRBJ1-5; D remains ambiguous. Trimming took off 2 bases at V and 2 bases at J, with 8 bases between the two ends. The CDR3 consists of 14 residues. Germline CDR1 reads SGHKS; CDR2 reads YYEKEE (reference sequence). CDR3 loop: CASSFSQGNQPQHF. The CDR3 bases are TGTGCCAGCAGCTTTAGTCAGGGCAATCAGCCCCAGCATTTT.

This clone is a singleton in its sample. The J gene is TRBJ2-1, the V gene TRBV18, with 7 positions matching TRBD2. CDR3 length: 14 amino acids. V trimming: 3 bases; J trimming: 4 bases; junction bases outside the gene matches: 3. CDR1 KGHSH and CDR2 LQKENI come from the germline V gene. The CDR3 DNA sequence: TGTGCCAGCTCACCGGCGCGGGAGTACAATGAGCAGTTCTTC. Translation: CASSPAREYNEQFF.

The chain employs TRBV14 and TRBJ2-5; D unresolved. Trimming removed 4 bases from V and 4 bases from J, with 16 bases in between. CDR3 length equals 15 residues. Germline lookup yields CDR1 SGHDN and CDR2 FVKESK. CDR3 sequence reads: CASSLERTPVETQYF. The CDR3 DNA is TGTGCCAGCAGCCTAGAACGGACCCCCGTAGAGACCCAGTACTTC.

The chain employs TRBV6-5 and TRBJ1-3; D call uncertain. Germline V lookup: CDR1 MNHEY, CDR2 SVGAGI. The CDR3 is 13 residues long. Trimming left V 8 bases short and J 2 bases short, with 10 bases between. Here the CDR3 reads CASGITPGNTIYF. The CDR3 bases are TGTGCCAGCGGGATAACCCCTGGAAACACCATATATTTT.

The count of this clone is one. The chain combines TRBV3-1 (or the pseudogene TRBV3-2) with TRBJ1-1, with TRBD1 matching 7 bases. This CDR3 is 12 amino acids long. The V and J ends lost 6 bases and 7 bases, in that order; junction bases with no gene match: 5. From germline, CDR1 is LGHDT and CDR2 YNNKEL (reference sequence). The CDR3 here is CASSSTGVEAFF. The CDR3 DNA follows: TGTGCCAGCAGTTCTACAGGGGTTGAAGCTTTCTTT.

This clone was counted only a few times. The CDR3 DNA sequence: TGCGCCAGCAGCTTTGAGGGCATTGGCAATCAGCCCCAGCATTTT. It encodes CASSFEGIGNQPQHF. The J gene is TRBJ1-5, the V gene TRBV5-1; D unresolved. Per the germline V gene, CDR1 is SGHRS and CDR2 is YFSETQ. V was shortened by 2 bases and J by 2 bases, with 11 bases between the two germline ends. The CDR3 contains 15 residues.

The V gene is TRBV20-1, the J gene TRBJ2-7; the D gene could be TRBD1 or TRBD2 (5 bases each). Trimming pared 3 bases from V and 6 bases from J, leaving 21 bases between. CDR1 and CDR2 (germline): DFQATT, SNEGSKA (reference sequence). This CDR3 is built from 15 residues. CDR3 coding DNA: TGCAGTGCTAGTGATTTGGGACGGAACATGGGCGAGCAGTACTTC. It translates to CSASDLGRNMGEQYF.

The V gene is TRBV7-9, the J gene TRBJ2-5, with unresolved D. Trimming stripped 5 bases from V and 5 bases from J, with 12 bases between. The CDR3 sequence is 13 residues long. Germline values: CDR1 SEHNR, CDR2 FQNEAQ (reference sequence). The DNA of the CDR3 is TGTGCCAGCAGCCGCGGAGCTCGGGAGACCCAGTACTTC. Protein product: CASSRGARETQYF. Looking up the rest from reference TRBV7-9 and TRBJ2-5 gives the full variable domain: DTGVSQNPRHKITKRGQNVTFRCDPISEHNRLYWYRQTLGQGPEFLTYFQNEAQLEKSRLLSDRFSAERPKGSFSTLEIQRTEQGDSAMYLCASSRGARETQYFGPGTRLLVL.

The chain is built from TRBV11-3 and TRBJ1-1; no reliable D call. There are 13 residues in the CDR3. CDR1 is SGHNT, CDR2 YENEEA, per germline. V shed 4 bases and J shed 10 bases, with 16 bases lying between them. CDR3 in amino acids: CASSSQRASVAFF. In DNA form, the CDR3 reads TGTGCCAGCAGCTCTCAGAGGGCCTCGGTAGCTTTCTTT.

This clone is a singleton in its sample. The V gene is TRBV28, the J gene TRBJ1-5, with no clear D. The germline V gene has CDR1 MDHEN and CDR2 SYDVKM. V lost 8 bases to trimming and J lost 0 bases, with 14 bases between them. The CDR3 length is 15 residues. CDR3 DNA sequence: TGTGCCAGCGATGCCCCGCGTCTTAGCAATCAGCCCCAGCATTTT. Its protein product is CASDAPRLSNQPQHF.

The genes are TRBV5-1 and TRBJ2-2, with TRBD1 as a possible D gene (5 bases). V was trimmed by 1 base and J by 1 base, leaving 8 bases between them. The germline gives CDR1 SGHRS, CDR2 YFSETQ. The CDR3 spans 15 residues. The CDR3: CASSLRQGNTGELFF. The CDR3 nucleotides read TGCGCCAGCAGCTTGAGGCAGGGGAACACCGGGGAGCTGTTTTTT.

This clone was observed a handful of times. The V call is TRBV2, the J call TRBJ1-5, with D perhaps TRBD1 (5 bases). CDR3 length: 14 residues. Germline CDR1 SNHLY, CDR2 FYNNEI. With 5 bases removed from V and 5 bases from J, the gap between germline ends came to 13 bases. The chain's CDR3 is CASSPERGYQPQHF. Here the CDR3 DNA reads TGTGCCAGCAGTCCGGAGCGGGGGTATCAGCCCCAGCATTTT.

CDR3 loop: CASNNDGGAAQYF. The CDR3 DNA reads TGTGCCAGCAACAATGACGGTGGGGCGGCCCAGTACTTC. The chain has TRBV7-9 and TRBJ2-5; weak D call: TRBD1 (5 bases). CDR1 is SEHNR, CDR2 FQNEAQ, per germline (reference sequence). The length of the CDR3 is 13 residues. Trimming removed 7 bases at V and 9 bases at J, with 18 bases between.

The gene calls are TRBV18 and TRBJ2-2, with D unclear. V was shortened by 4 bases and J by 4 bases, with 4 bases between the two germline ends. The CDR3 totals 12 residues. CDR1 is KGHSH, CDR2 LQKENI, per germline. CDR3 bases: TGTGCCAGCTCACAGGGCACCGGGGAGCTGTTTTTT. Its translation is CASSQGTGELFF. The variable domain in full, with the rest retrieved from reference TRBV18 and TRBJ2-2, is NAGVMQNPRHLVRRRGQEARLRCSPMKGHSHVYWYRQLPEEGLKFMVYLQKENIIDESGMPKERFSAEFPKEGPSILRIQQVVRGDSAAYFCASSQGTGELFFGEGSRLTVL.

This rearrangement joins TRBV18 to TRBJ2-1, with D maybe TRBD2 (6 bases). Between the trimmed V and J ends, which lost 4 bases and 6 bases, there was a span of 13 bases. Germline values: CDR1 KGHSH, CDR2 LQKENI. The CDR3 spans 14 residues. As DNA, the CDR3 is TGTGCCAGCTCACTAGGGACTTCTTCCAATGAGCAGTTCTTC. It is translated as CASSLGTSSNEQFF.

The chain is built from TRBV3-1 (or the pseudogene TRBV3-2) and TRBJ2-7, with 10 positions matching TRBD2. This CDR3 comprises 15 residues. V was clipped by 1 base and J by 5 bases; unmatched bases: 5. The germline gives CDR1 LGHDT, CDR2 YNNKEL (reference sequence). This CDR3 reads CASSQVSGRGHEQYF. As DNA, the CDR3 is TGTGCCAGCAGCCAAGTAAGCGGGAGGGGTCACGAGCAGTACTTC.

V usage is TRBV5-4 and J usage is TRBJ1-5; D gene unclear. CDR1 is SGHNT and CDR2 is YYREEE in the germline V gene (reference sequence). The CDR3 sequence is 15 residues long. V was clipped by 0 bases and J by 0 bases, with 7 bases between them. The CDR3 DNA sequence: TGTGCCAGCAGCTTGGAACCCTCTAGCAATCAGCCCCAGCATTTT. Its protein is CASSLEPSSNQPQHF.